This TCR beta chain was recovered during a study of cytomegalovirus exposure and HLA in healthy donors (dated by TCRdb to the late 2010s). About the study as a whole: According to a later analysis, the approximately 120 validation repertoires were produced on the same platform as the 666 repertoires of the first cohort. A separate validation cohort of more than 100 different subjects was used in addition to the 666-subject first cohort. The study combined high-throughput TCR immunosequencing, statistical association of individual TCRs with disease status, and machine learning to predict cytomegalovirus infection status. The study aimed to test whether cataloging public T cell receptors could reveal signatures of past pathogen exposure. Study-wide conclusions, independent of this receptor: A few of the identified cytomegalovirus-associated TCR beta chains were confirmed in vitro to be specific for cytomegalovirus antigens. In the study, around 150 TCR beta chains were listed as associated with cytomegalovirus. While some public TCRs were present in many individuals, most TCR sequences turned up only very rarely across donors. The authors suggested that the approach could potentially be extended to other disease states and immunological phenotypes. A later analysis lacked HLA typing for the validation cohort, so it scored co-occurrence in that cohort across all 110 or so repertoires. The classifier was reported to diagnose cytomegalovirus status with high specificity and sensitivity in both the original and validation cohorts. A later analysis found that TCRs clustered in the first cohort also tended to co-occur in the 120 validation repertoires, with approximately 95% of cluster scores above 0.

CDR1 and CDR2 (SGHRS, YFSETQ) derive from the germline V gene. Its CDR3 holds 16 amino acids, cysteine through phenylalanine. Here the CDR3 DNA is all that survives: 48 bases in frame from base 1. From V the trimming removes 5 bases and from J it removes 7 bases, while the gene matches leave 13 bases of the junction unaccounted for. About this clone itself: The target of this receptor is not known. No much larger clone exists at a distance of one base, and base qualities are not known.

The library relied on the immunoSEQ multiplex PCR assay. As for how the authors treated the data: A statistical classification framework was built to diagnose cytomegalovirus status from the catalog of TCR beta chain sequences. The source is immuneACCESS, and TCRdb retained only in-frame sequences with V and J called. Part of the clones is not carried over; for the studies checked, unresolved V genes explain less than half of this, and the remainder is unexplained. V, J and clone size are those of that table, while D and trimming were read from the DNA. For this sample the table gives 110,000 to 150,000 clones, of which about nine tenths were detected only once. The ten most abundant clones make up under 0.8% of the sample. The donors were included in the validation cohort of roughly 120 subjects, a group kept apart from the roughly 700-subject first cohort.

This receptor was identified in a man between 18 and 29 years old in good health and CMV-seronegative. The specimen sequenced was PBMCs. The sequence joins TRBV5-1 to TRBJ2-7; TRBD1 agrees with 12 junctional bases. CDR3 sequence: CASSLGTGGALLEQYF. The bases are TGCGCCAGCAGTTTAGGGACAGGGGGCGCCCTCCTTGAGCAGTACTTC.